This T cell receptor (beta chain) was recovered during a study of T-cell reconstitution after alpha-beta-depleted transplantation in children (TCRdb year 2016). Looking at the study overall: Using TCR repertoire profiling, the study quantitatively followed how T-cell immune reconstitution unfolded in children after TCRalphabeta/CD19-depleted allogeneic hematopoietic cell transplantation.

Libraries were made using PCR. The sequencer was an Illumina HiSeq 2500. Molecular barcoding was employed in the preparation of TCR libraries, with unique molecular identifiers being used to normalize TCRbeta repertoire quantification. TCRdb itself trimmed the public reads at Q25 with fastp, ran MiXCR and retained productive beta chains. Each record represents a unique CDR3 protein, reported with the most common genes and DNA among its rows. Recorded for this sample are some 390,000 distinct CDR3 sequences; about a fifth of them occurred a single time. Approximately 3.9% of the sample rests with the top ten. At the junction V is shortened by 3 bases and J by 0 bases, with 15 bases in between. Via the germline V gene (reference sequence), CDR1 is DFQATT and CDR2 SNEGSKA. The CDR3 runs 16 residues from the cysteine to the phenylalanine. CDR3 DNA only is kept here, 48 bases in frame from base 1. This clonotype was counted a few times. The antigen this receptor binds is unknown. No base quality values were provided; no much bigger clone lies one nucleotide off.

This TCR derives from a human donor who donated a stem cell graft to a child with acute myeloid leukemia. The chain was built from TRBV20-1 and TRBJ2-1; the D gene assignment is ambiguous. The sample was PBMCs from the stem cell graft donor, taken from the stem cell graft. The CDR3 region has the sequence CSASPPRPSSYNEQFF. The DNA is as follows: TGCAGTGCTAGTCCTCCCCGCCCTAGCTCCTACAATGAGCAGTTCTTC.